Listed below are T cell receptor beta chains from one sample, sequenced in a study of graft-versus-host responses after intestinal transplantation. Assay used: immunoSEQ multiplex PCR; TCRdb lists only in-frame clones, some missing. In the table there are 62,000 or so clones, around 90% of which are singletons. Sample: PBMCs, taken 26 days after transplant. Every receptor here comes from a human patient who received an intestinal transplant, so some T cells may come from the graft donor. CDR3s include the opening cysteine and the closing phenylalanine or tryptophan. Each record gives: V gene, CDR3 length, J gene, CDR3 protein.

TRBV28,18,TRBJ2-1,CASSLTGTSGGAQNEQFF
TRBV9,17,TRBJ1-2,CASSPPAGGYRDYGYTF
TRBV28,17,TRBJ2-2,CASSLSSPGTSAGELFF
TRBV5-1,15,TRBJ1-1,CASSLYASQNTEAFF
TRBV2,15,TRBJ2-3,CAKSSGGTVTDTQYF
TRBV23-1,16,TRBJ1-4,CASSRNETVGGEKLFF
TRBV7-3,14,TRBJ2-7,CASSLTGFTYEQYF
TRBV27,15,TRBJ2-2,CASSQTSTGTGELFF
TRBV7-8,15,TRBJ1-5,CASSLGAGGGQPQHF
TRBV6-5,13,TRBJ1-5,CASSPGGAGPQHF
TRBV7-8,13,TRBJ2-1,CASSPTRNNEQFF
TRBV6-5,14,TRBJ2-5,CASSYSNREETQYF
TRBV25-1,12,TRBJ1-2,CASSGGVNGYTF
TRBV28,15,TRBJ2-5,CASSHGTASQETQYF
TRBV15,15,TRBJ2-5,CATSALAGGPETQYF
TRBV28,13,TRBJ2-3,CASRGESTDTQYF
TRBV19,16,TRBJ2-7,CASSPRQGLSSYEQYF
TRBV28,15,TRBJ1-5,CASSSIGQGIQPQHF
TRBV5-1,14,TRBJ1-2,CASSSVEGAYGYTF
TRBV7-9,13,TRBJ1-1,CASSQQGGTEAFF
TRBV2,14,TRBJ2-1,CASGTGITNDEQFF
TRBV28,12,TRBJ1-1,CASRRGGVEAFF
TRBV5-1,14,TRBJ1-1,CASSPTGWNTEAFF
TRBV1,17,TRBJ2-7,CTSSHPIAHGLSYEQYF
TRBV4-2,15,TRBJ1-1,CASSQGSGWHTEAFF
TRBV6-1,14,TRBJ2-7,CASSEASLLYEQYF
TRBV29-1,17,TRBJ1-2,CSTKPHLDRRLDYGYTF
TRBV7-9,14,TRBJ2-7,CASSQSVQVGEQYF
TRBV15,15,TRBJ2-5,CATSRSGTIEETQYF
TRBV19,14,TRBJ1-5,CASSISWGDQPQHF
TRBV5-1,16,TRBJ1-2,CASSFHRDLEEYGYTF
TRBV21-1,21,TRBJ2-1,CASSNNPRQRLAGGSYNEQFF
TRBV9,14,TRBJ2-5,CASSQGLEEETQYF